The next 25 T cell receptor beta chains were all read from a single sample in a study of beta chain features in type 1 diabetes. Study results and limitations: TCRB CDR3s were moderately but significantly shorter in Type 1 diabetes patients in all four CD4+ subsets.

Reverse transcribing all isolated RNA meant expressed TCRB transcripts were sequenced. Clones were sequenced by immunoSEQ multiplex PCR, and TCRdb holds only the in-frame ones, with some missing. The sample records 600,000 or so clones, 12% being singletons. Their specific antigens are unknown. Material for sequencing was naive CD4+ T cells from blood. Receptors were obtained from a man aged 25 to 45 with type 1 diabetes.

The J gene is TRBJ2-7, the V gene TRBV9, with TRBD1 matching over 7 bases. With V trimmed by 4 bases and J by 5 bases, 9 bases remained unmatched. The CDR3 consists of 14 residues. Germline V gives CDR1 SGDLS, CDR2 YYNGEE. The CDR3, as DNA: TGTGCCAGCAGCCCGGGACAGAGCTTTAACGAGCAGTACTTC. Its protein product is CASSPGQSFNEQYF.

This clone was seen more than once but under ten times. This chain uses TRBV5-1 with TRBJ2-1; D remains ambiguous. The CDR3 is 14 amino acids. The germline V and J ends were trimmed by 3 bases and 8 bases, with 15 bases remaining between them. CDR1 and CDR2 (germline): SGHRS, YFSETQ. The CDR3: CASSSLRPGDEQFF. CDR3 bases: TGCGCCAGCAGCTCCCTGCGTCCTGGGGATGAGCAGTTCTTC.

The V call is TRBV19, the J call TRBJ2-7; 7 bases map to TRBD1. The germline V gene has CDR1 LNHDA and CDR2 SQIVND (reference sequence). V trimming: 8 bases; J trimming: 3 bases; junction bases outside the gene matches: 13. This CDR3 is 15 amino acids long. CDR3 DNA: TGTGCCAGTGCCCTAGCCGGGACAGCAAACTACGAGCAGTACTTC. The encoded protein is CASALAGTANYEQYF.

The chain is built from TRBV14 and TRBJ1-2; 12 nucleotides match TRBD1. There are 18 residues in the CDR3. Germline CDR1 and CDR2: SGHDN and FVKESK. The trim removed 1 base at V and 4 bases at J, leaving 10 bases unmatched. The CDR3 region has the DNA TGTGCCAGCAGCCAAGTTCAGGGGACAGGGGGCGTGAGCTATGGCTACACCTTC. This codes for CASSQVQGTGGVSYGYTF. Full variable domain (outside the CDR3, taken from reference TRBV14 and TRBJ1-2): EAGVTQFPSHSVIEKGQTVTLRCDPISGHDNLYWYRRVMGKEIKFLLHFVKESKQDESGMPNNRFLAERTGGTYSTLKVQPAELEDSGVYFCASSQVQGTGGVSYGYTFGSGTRLTVV.

This clone was detected a few times. The gene calls are TRBV6-6 and TRBJ2-1; weak D call: TRBD2 (5 bases). From germline, CDR1 is MNHNY and CDR2 SVGAGI (reference sequence). V lost 6 bases, J lost 3 bases, and 12 bases lay in between. There are 14 residues in the CDR3. The CDR3 is CASSRTGDYNEQFF. The CDR3 nucleotides are TGTGCCAGCAGCCGGACCGGGGACTACAATGAGCAGTTCTTC.

This clone was detected a few times. The chain employs TRBV19 and TRBJ1-1; 7 nucleotides align to TRBD1. CDR1 is LNHDA, CDR2 SQIVND, per germline (reference sequence). This CDR3 is 12 amino acids long. V lost 5 bases to trimming and J lost 7 bases; unmatched junction nucleotides: 4. The chain's CDR3 is CASSGRDSEAFF. The CDR3 region has the DNA TGTGCCAGTAGTGGCCGGGACAGTGAAGCTTTCTTT. Complete variable domain (other parts from reference TRBV19 and TRBJ1-1): DGGITQSPKYLFRKEGQNVTLSCEQNLNHDAMYWYRQDPGQGLRLIYYSQIVNDFQKGDIAEGYSVSREKKESFPLTVTSAQKNPTAFYLCASSGRDSEAFFGQGTRLTVV.

V usage is TRBV19 and J usage is TRBJ1-4; D call uncertain. Germline-derived CDR1 and CDR2 are LNHDA and SQIVND (reference sequence). V lost 6 bases and J 6 bases, leaving 5 bases between the germline ends. The CDR3 length is 11 residues. As DNA, the CDR3 is TGTGCCAGTAGCTATGATGAAAAACTGTTTTTT. Protein sequence: CASSYDEKLFF.

Only a few counts were recorded for this clone. J is TRBJ2-3 and V is TRBV18; no definite D call. With 6 bases removed from V and 5 bases from J, the gap between germline ends came to 6 bases. The germline gives CDR1 KGHSH, CDR2 LQKENI. The length of the CDR3 is 11 residues. CDR3 loop: CASSNVDTQYF. For the CDR3, the DNA is TGTGCCAGCTCCAACGTAGATACGCAGTATTTT.

The chain links TRBV4-3 to TRBJ2-3, with 7 bases fitting TRBD2. The CDR3 sequence is 17 residues long. CDR1 and CDR2 from the germline V gene are LGHNA and YSLEER. The J segment lost 2 bases and the V segment lost 0 bases, leaving 8 bases of the junction unmatched. This CDR3 is CASSQEGLAANTDTQYF. In DNA, the CDR3 is TGCGCCAGCAGCCAAGAAGGGCTAGCGGCAAACACAGATACGCAGTATTTT.

The rearrangement links TRBV28 to TRBJ2-3; 8 bases map to TRBD1. The V gene end was trimmed by 3 bases and the J gene end by 2 bases; junction bases not matched to a gene: 4. This CDR3 contains 15 residues. Germline CDR1 and CDR2: MDHEN and SYDVKM. The CDR3 loop is CASSFGQGATDTQYF. The DNA for the CDR3 is TGTGCCAGCAGTTTTGGGCAGGGGGCCACAGATACGCAGTATTTT.

The V gene is TRBV4-1, the J gene TRBJ1-6; D is ambiguous. Trimming took off 0 bases at V and 10 bases at J, with 22 bases between the two ends. Per germline, CDR1 MGHRA and CDR2 YSYEKL. The CDR3 runs to 18 residues. CDR3 protein: CASSQDLRGGTEVSPLHF. The CDR3 nucleotides read TGCGCCAGCAGCCAAGACCTTCGGGGAGGTACCGAAGTCTCACCCCTCCACTTT.

This chain links TRBV5-6 with TRBJ2-3, with 13 bases lining up with TRBD2. With 3 bases clipped from V and 4 bases from J, the junction kept 5 bases outside the gene matches. Germline values: CDR1 SGHDT, CDR2 YYEEEE. The CDR3 consists of 16 residues. The CDR3 bases are TGTGCCAGCAGCTACACTAGCGGGGGGGCATCAGATACGCAGTATTTT. Translation gives CASSYTSGGASDTQYF.

This clone was found a few times. Here the CDR3 DNA reads TGCGCCAGCAGCAAAGTCCCGACAGGTATCAATCAGCCCCAGCATTTT. This encodes CASSKVPTGINQPQHF. This rearrangement joins TRBV5-1 to TRBJ1-5; maybe TRBD1 (6 bases). The CDR3 covers 16 residues. CDR1 is SGHRS, CDR2 YFSETQ, per germline. Trimming removed 4 bases from V and 3 bases from J, with 17 bases in between.

The gene calls are TRBV11-2 and TRBJ2-1; tentative D call: TRBD2 (6 bases). Trimming pared 3 bases from V and 6 bases from J, leaving 9 bases between. The CDR3 is made up of 13 amino acids. Germline CDR1 SGHAT, CDR2 FQNNGV. The DNA of the CDR3 is TGTGCCAGCAGCTTCGCGGGGCTCAATGAGCAGTTCTTC. Amino acid sequence: CASSFAGLNEQFF.

The chain combines TRBV5-4 with TRBJ1-5; maybe TRBD1 (5 bases). CDR3 length: 15 amino acids. From germline, CDR1 is SGHNT and CDR2 YYREEE (reference sequence). V was pared by 2 bases and J by 4 bases, with 13 bases between. The CDR3 DNA is TGTGCCAGCAGCTTAGGAGGGGAGGCAAATCAGCCCCAGCATTTT. As protein: CASSLGGEANQPQHF.

This clone has just a few counts. This sequence joins TRBV5-1 and TRBJ2-1; TRBD1 agrees at 10 bases. The J segment lost 7 bases and the V segment lost 7 bases, leaving 8 bases of the junction unmatched. The CDR3 consists of 14 residues. Germline V gene data show CDR1 as SGHRS and CDR2 as YFSETQ. The CDR3 spells CASSTGGASNEQFF. The CDR3 DNA sequence: TGCGCCAGCTCGACAGGGGGCGCTTCTAATGAGCAGTTCTTC.

This clone has more than one count but fewer than ten. The rearrangement links TRBV2 to TRBJ1-5, with a possible D match to TRBD1 (5 bases). Per the germline V gene, CDR1 is SNHLY and CDR2 is FYNNEI. V was pared by 6 bases and J by 4 bases, with 10 bases between. The CDR3 loop spans 13 amino acids. The CDR3, as DNA: TGTGCCAGCAGATTGGGGGGTAATCAGCCCCAGCATTTT. It codes for CASRLGGNQPQHF.

In its sample, this clone was seen a few times. V and J are TRBV5-1 and TRBJ2-1; D is uncertain. CDR3 length: 12 residues. Germline CDR1 is SGHRS and CDR2 is YFSETQ. Trimming left V 4 bases short and J 9 bases short, with 11 bases between. The CDR3 coding sequence is TGCGCCAGCAGCCTAACCTTTACTGAGCAGTTCTTC. It specifies CASSLTFTEQFF.

The J gene is TRBJ1-4, the V gene TRBV11-2; TRBD1 is a possible D gene (6 bases). Germline values: CDR1 SGHAT, CDR2 FQNNGV. The ends were cut back, 5 bases at V and 3 bases at J, with 13 bases in the middle. This CDR3 is 15 amino acids long. As DNA, the CDR3 is TGTGCCAGCAGCCTAGGACAGACCTCTAATGAAAAACTGTTTTTT. Translated, it gives CASSLGQTSNEKLFF.

The V gene is TRBV29-1, the J gene TRBJ1-4; 7 bases match TRBD1. Trimming at V came to 7 bases and at J to 4 bases, leaving 9 bases not matched to a gene. Germline CDR1 and CDR2: SQVTM and ANQGSEA. The CDR3 extends over 14 amino acids. The CDR3 loop is CSGQGGGSNEKLFF. CDR3 nucleotide sequence: TGCAGCGGTCAGGGGGGCGGGAGTAATGAAAAACTGTTTTTT.

The V gene is TRBV2, the J gene TRBJ1-5; weak D call: TRBD1 (6 bases). Germline CDR1 and CDR2: SNHLY and FYNNEI. Trimming stripped 7 bases from V and 0 bases from J, with 13 bases between. This CDR3 comprises 15 residues. The CDR3 DNA sequence: TGTGCCAGCACTGACAGGCGAAATAGCAATCAGCCCCAGCATTTT. Amino acids: CASTDRRNSNQPQHF.

CDR3 protein: CASSKYRGGRAQYF. The CDR3 DNA follows: TGTGCCAGCAGCAAATATAGGGGAGGTAGGGCCCAGTACTTC. This chain uses TRBV21-1 with TRBJ2-5; the table's D call of TRBD2 was not tested on the DNA. TRBV21-1 is labeled a pseudogene. The CDR3 loop spans 14 amino acids.

The J gene is TRBJ1-1, the V gene TRBV4-3; D is undetermined. The ends were cut back, 4 bases at V and 1 base at J, with 10 bases in the middle. The CDR3 spans 14 residues. CDR1 is LGHNA, CDR2 YSLEER, per germline. The CDR3: CASSRPRRNTEAFF. CDR3 sequence (DNA): TGCGCCAGCAGCCGGCCCAGAAGGAACACTGAAGCTTTCTTT.

This clone was observed a few times. The chain is built from TRBV29-1 and TRBJ1-2; 7 positions agree with TRBD1. The V segment lost 8 bases and the J segment 7 bases; nucleotides outside the gene matches: 10. The CDR3 totals 12 residues. CDR1 is SQVTM, CDR2 ANQGSEA, per germline. The CDR3 DNA reads TGCAGCACCGCTCACAGGGGACGTGGCTACACCTTC. It encodes CSTAHRGRGYTF.

The CDR3 sequence is CASSLTGGNTDTQYF. CDR3 bases: TGTGCCAGCAGCTTAACAGGGGGCAACACAGATACGCAGTATTTT. The V gene is TRBV7-3, the J gene TRBJ2-3; 7 nucleotides agree with TRBD1. The V gene end was trimmed by 0 bases and the J gene end by 2 bases; junction bases not matched to a gene: 2. The CDR3 is 15 amino acids. Per the germline V gene, CDR1 is SGHTA and CDR2 is FQGTGA.